This entry lists 26 T cell receptor beta chains sequenced from one sample in a study of chemoradiotherapy in HPV16-positive cancers. Sequencing used immunoSEQ multiplex PCR; TCRdb keeps in-frame clones, though not all of them. The sample yields roughly 14,000 clones, approximately 91% seen once. This material consisted of blood, taken from a patient who underwent chemoradiotherapy. These receptors originate from a human donor with HPV-associated anogenital cancer.

V usage is TRBV6-4 and J usage is TRBJ2-3; TRBD2 agrees at 10 bases. V shed 5 bases, J shed 3 bases, and the junction held 5 bases outside the gene matches. The CDR3 is made up of 15 amino acids. Germline V CDR1 and CDR2: MRHNA, SNTAGT. DNA for the CDR3: TGTGCCAGCAGTTCCGGGACTAGCGAGACAGATACGCAGTATTTT. As protein: CASSSGTSETDTQYF.

This chain joins TRBV21-1 and TRBJ2-7; the D segment call TRBD2 is taken from the table without a DNA check. TRBV21-1 is annotated as a pseudogene. The length of the CDR3 is 19 residues. CDR3 DNA sequence: TGTGCCAGCAGCTCCCGTCGGGGACTAGCGGGGGTGACATCCTACGAGCAGTACTTC. Its protein is CASSSRRGLAGVTSYEQYF.

The chain carries TRBV5-1 and TRBJ1-1; maybe TRBD1 (5 bases). Looked up from germline, CDR1 is SGHRS and CDR2 is YFSETQ. V was trimmed by 4 bases and J by 1 base, leaving 11 bases between them. The CDR3 consists of 14 residues. The CDR3 is CASSPIGGNTEAFF. CDR3 sequence (DNA): TGCGCCAGCAGCCCCATCGGGGGGAACACTGAAGCTTTCTTT.

The chain carries TRBV4-1 and TRBJ2-6; the D call may be TRBD1 or TRBD2 (7 bases each). The CDR3 is 18 residues long. V was shortened by 6 bases and J by 4 bases, with 22 bases between the two germline ends. Germline lookup yields CDR1 MGHRA and CDR2 YSYEKL. The CDR3 DNA reads TGCGCCAGCAGATCACGACAGGGAGGGTTGGGGGGGGCCAACGTCCTGACTTTC. Residues: CASRSRQGGLGGANVLTF.

The V gene is TRBV10-1, the J gene TRBJ1-1; 12 bases are shared with TRBD1. The germline V gene has CDR1 WNHNN and CDR2 SYGVQD (reference sequence). There are 22 residues in the CDR3. Losses at the gene ends were 5 bases for V and 2 bases for J; bases not matched to a gene: 24. CDR3 sequence reads: CASSRNRPGQGASRVRNTEAFF. The CDR3 DNA reads as TGCGCCAGCAGTCGGAATCGACCGGGACAGGGGGCGAGTCGGGTAAGAAACACTGAAGCTTTCTTT.

This CDR3 is CSVEDPGQAEWGSNQPQHF. The DNA of the CDR3 is TGCAGCGTTGAAGACCCGGGGCAGGCCGAGTGGGGTAGCAATCAGCCCCAGCATTTT. The rearrangement uses TRBV29-1 and TRBJ1-5, with D possibly TRBD1 on 5 matching bases. Trimming took off 0 bases at V and 0 bases at J, with 21 bases between the two ends. CDR1 and CDR2 (germline): SQVTM, ANQGSEA. CDR3 length: 19 residues.

The rearrangement joins TRBV18 to TRBJ1-3, with D unclear. V was pared by 2 bases and J by 7 bases, with 15 bases between. CDR1 KGHSH and CDR2 LQKENI come from the germline V gene. CDR3 size: 15 residues. The CDR3 DNA is TGTGCCAGCTCACCAGAGGGAAGGATTGGGAACACCATATATTTT. Amino acid sequence: CASSPEGRIGNTIYF.

The chain employs TRBV5-6 and TRBJ2-5; 9 bases fit TRBD2. The germline V gene has CDR1 SGHDT and CDR2 YYEEEE. The CDR3 extends over 15 amino acids. V gave up 0 bases and J gave up 4 bases; unmatched junction bases: 4. CDR3 protein: CASSLDGGGAETQYF. The CDR3 nucleotides are TGTGCCAGCAGCTTGGATGGCGGGGGGGCAGAGACCCAGTACTTC.

The chain combines TRBV30 with TRBJ1-1; a possible D gene is TRBD1 (6 bases). Germline V CDR1 and CDR2: GTSNPN, SVGIG (reference sequence). This CDR3 contains 14 residues. V was shortened by 0 bases and J by 1 base, with 9 bases between the two germline ends. This CDR3 is CAWSVPGANTEAFF. For the CDR3, the DNA is TGTGCCTGGAGTGTACCGGGGGCGAACACTGAAGCTTTCTTT.

This sequence joins TRBV6-1 and TRBJ2-7; D is possibly TRBD1 (6 bases). Germline V lookup: CDR1 MNHNS, CDR2 SASEGT. The V end lost 6 bases, the J end lost 1 base, and 13 bases lay between the germline ends. The CDR3 loop spans 14 amino acids. The CDR3 reads CASRWGGQSYEQYF. Here the CDR3 DNA reads TGTGCCAGCAGATGGGGTGGACAGTCCTACGAGCAGTACTTC.

The chain combines TRBV11-2 with TRBJ2-3; 8 bases fit TRBD2. The V gene end was trimmed by 6 bases and the J gene end by 2 bases; junction bases not matched to a gene: 10. This CDR3 comprises 16 residues. The germline CDR1 and CDR2 sequences are SGHAT and FQNNGV. For the CDR3, the DNA is TGTGCCAGCAGTCCACGGGGGGGGGCAAACACAGATACGCAGTATTTT. Translated: CASSPRGGANTDTQYF.

This sequence joins TRBV29-1 and TRBJ2-7; tentatively, D is TRBD1 (5 bases). The CDR3 loop spans 14 amino acids. Trimming removed 7 bases from V and 0 bases from J, with 16 bases in between. Germline loops: CDR1 SQVTM, CDR2 ANQGSEA. In DNA, the CDR3 is TGCAGCGCCGAGACCACAGGAGACTCCTACGAGCAGTACTTC. It yields the protein CSAETTGDSYEQYF.

The chain carries TRBV6-4 and TRBJ2-3; 11 bases line up with TRBD1. CDR1 and CDR2 (germline): MRHNA, SNTAGT. CDR3 size: 15 residues. V was pared by 3 bases and J by 3 bases, with 2 bases of the junction left unmatched. The CDR3 region is CASSEGTGGTDTQYF. CDR3 DNA sequence: TGTGCCAGCAGTGAAGGGACAGGGGGTACAGATACGCAGTATTTT.

The chain carries TRBV5-4 and TRBJ1-2; D uncertain. V dropped 4 bases and J dropped 4 bases, with 5 bases sitting between them. The CDR3 is 11 amino acids. From germline, CDR1 is SGHNT and CDR2 YYREEE (reference sequence). The CDR3 loop reads CASSASYGYTF. In nucleotides, the CDR3 is TGTGCCAGCAGCGCGAGCTATGGCTACACCTTC.

The chain couples TRBV6-4 to TRBJ2-3; the match to TRBD2 covers 16 bases. J lost 4 bases, V lost 2 bases, and 0 bases had no gene match. Germline V lookup: CDR1 MRHNA, CDR2 SNTAGT. This CDR3 is 16 amino acids long. DNA for the CDR3: TGTGCCAGCAGTGACGGGACTAGCGGGGGGGCAGATACGCAGTATTTT. Translated, it gives CASSDGTSGGADTQYF.

This chain links TRBV4-1 with TRBJ2-7; no clear D gene. The CDR3 spans 17 residues. Deletions cut 0 bases from V and 1 base from J, with 16 bases between. Germline V CDR1 and CDR2: MGHRA, YSYEKL. This CDR3 reads CASSQDSWRSRSYEQYF. The CDR3, as DNA: TGCGCCAGCAGCCAAGATAGTTGGCGGTCCAGGTCCTACGAGCAGTACTTC.

The chain links TRBV18 to TRBJ2-3; 10 nucleotides align to TRBD1. Per the germline V gene, CDR1 is KGHSH and CDR2 is LQKENI. The CDR3 contains 16 residues. V was clipped by 4 bases and J by 2 bases; unmatched bases: 6. The CDR3 sequence: CASSLWTGGDTDTQYF. The DNA of the CDR3 is TGTGCCAGCTCACTGTGGACAGGGGGAGACACAGATACGCAGTATTTT. Drawing the rest from reference TRBV18 and TRBJ2-3, the complete variable domain is NAGVMQNPRHLVRRRGQEARLRCSPMKGHSHVYWYRQLPEEGLKFMVYLQKENIIDESGMPKERFSAEFPKEGPSILRIQQVVRGDSAAYFCASSLWTGGDTDTQYFGPGTRLTVL.

The CDR3 coding sequence is TGTGCCAGCAGCGTTGAACAGAGGGCGAACTCACCCCTCCACTTT. Its protein product is CASSVEQRANSPLHF. The genes are TRBV27 and TRBJ1-6; D is undetermined. This CDR3 region has 15 residues. Per germline, CDR1 MNHEY and CDR2 SMNVEV (reference sequence). V lost 6 bases and J lost 10, with 19 bases in between.

The chain links TRBV28 to TRBJ1-2, with D possibly being TRBD1 (6 bases). CDR1 MDHEN and CDR2 SYDVKM come from the germline V gene. The CDR3 length is 13 residues. V shed 3 bases and J shed 4 bases, with 9 bases lying between them. The CDR3 DNA reads as TGTGCCAGCAGTTTGGGGGCGGCCTATGGCTACACCTTC. Protein: CASSLGAAYGYTF.

The rearrangement joins TRBV6-6 to TRBJ2-7, with 9 bases identical to TRBD1. Trimming took 4 bases from V and 5 from J; bases not matched to a gene: 12. Germline V gene data show CDR1 as MNHNY and CDR2 as SVGAGI (reference sequence). The CDR3 contains 16 residues. CDR3 nucleotides: TGTGCCAGCAGTTCCCACGGGACAGGGAACGTCAACGAGCAGTACTTC. As protein: CASSSHGTGNVNEQYF.

The chain employs TRBV4-1 and TRBJ1-5, with D possibly matching TRBD1 (5 bases). The CDR3 contains 18 residues. Trimming stripped 0 bases from V and 1 base from J, with 16 bases between. CDR1 MGHRA and CDR2 YSYEKL come from the germline V gene. In DNA, the CDR3 is TGCGCCAGCAGCCAAGATTATGGAGGCAGGGTCAGCAATCAGCCCCAGCATTTT. As protein: CASSQDYGGRVSNQPQHF.

The rearrangement joins TRBV2 to TRBJ1-4; a weak D match, TRBD1 (6 bases). With 6 bases removed from V and 0 bases from J, the gap between germline ends came to 14 bases. CDR1 is SNHLY, CDR2 FYNNEI, per germline. The CDR3 contains 16 residues. CDR3 in amino acids: CASSAWRTATNEKLFF. The DNA of the CDR3 is TGTGCCAGCAGCGCATGGCGGACAGCAACTAATGAAAAACTGTTTTTT.

The CDR3 nucleotides read TGTGCCAGCAGCCAAGATTTCTATGGCTACACCTTC. Translation: CASSQDFYGYTF. The chain is built from TRBV4-2 and TRBJ1-2, with D unclear. V was clipped by 0 bases and J by 4 bases, with 3 bases between them. In germline, CDR1 is LGHNA, CDR2 YNFKEQ. This CDR3 contains 12 residues.

V is TRBV30 and J is TRBJ2-5; D tentatively fits TRBD1 or TRBD2 (6 bases each). TRBJ2-7 explains the end of the DNA better; the J call may be wrong. The CDR3 length is 12 residues. Germline V lookup: CDR1 GTSNPN, CDR2 SVGIG (reference sequence). CDR3 amino acids: CAWKVGGHEQYF. CDR3 sequence (DNA): TGTGCCTGGAAGGTTGGGGGGCACGAGCAGTACTTC.

The genes are TRBV30 and TRBJ1-2; 9 nucleotides line up with TRBD1. Germline trimming cut 3 bases from V and 8 bases from J; bases unmatched to any gene: 19. This CDR3 is 17 amino acids long. Germline V gene data show CDR1 as GTSNPN and CDR2 as SVGIG (reference sequence). The CDR3 sequence: CAWSPLDRGGPLHGYTF. Here the CDR3 DNA reads TGTGCCTGGAGCCCGCTCGACAGGGGGGGGCCATTACACGGCTACACCTTC.

The rearrangement uses TRBV13 and TRBJ1-2; TRBD1 aligns across 7 bases. The CDR3 spans 14 residues. The germline gives CDR1 PRHDT, CDR2 FYEKMQ (reference sequence). After removal of 2 bases from V and 7 bases from J, the junction contained 7 bases not matched to a gene. This CDR3 reads CASSLRQGEGGYTF. The CDR3 DNA follows: TGTGCCAGCAGCTTAAGACAGGGTGAGGGTGGCTACACCTTC.